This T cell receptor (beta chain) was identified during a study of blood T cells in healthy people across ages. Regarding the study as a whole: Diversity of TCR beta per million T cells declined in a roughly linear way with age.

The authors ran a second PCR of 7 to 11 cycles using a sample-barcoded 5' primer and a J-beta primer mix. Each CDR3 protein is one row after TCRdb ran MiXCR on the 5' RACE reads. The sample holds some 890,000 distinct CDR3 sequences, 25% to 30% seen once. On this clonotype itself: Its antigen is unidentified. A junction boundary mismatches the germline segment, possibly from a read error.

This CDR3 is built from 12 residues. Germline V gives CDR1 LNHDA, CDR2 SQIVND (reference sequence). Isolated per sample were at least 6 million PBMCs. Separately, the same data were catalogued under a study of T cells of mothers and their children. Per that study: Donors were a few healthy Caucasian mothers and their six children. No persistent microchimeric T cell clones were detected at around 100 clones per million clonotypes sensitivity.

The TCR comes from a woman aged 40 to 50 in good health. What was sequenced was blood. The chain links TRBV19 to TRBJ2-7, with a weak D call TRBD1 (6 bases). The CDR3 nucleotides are TGTGCCAGTGGGGACAACCGCTACGAGCGGTACTTC. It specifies CASGDNRYERYF.